This TCR beta chain derives from a study of cytomegalovirus exposure and HLA in healthy donors. Study-level results: One variant, a missense change in DCLRE1C, was linked in a later analysis to TCR beta V- and J-gene trimming.

It was with 60 Vbeta and 13 Jbeta primers that the PCR ran. Measured with immunoSEQ multiplex PCR; TCRdb has only the in-frame clones, and not every one. The sample includes 150,000 to 200,000 clones, approximately 78% seen only once; the top ten take approximately 13%. This CDR3 is built from 16 residues. The germline V gene encodes CDR1 LNHDA and CDR2 SQIVND (reference sequence). The table lists this clone with a count of one. No antigen is known for it. An end of the junction differs from the germline gene, which may be a read error. This specimen includes other DNA sequences encoding the same CDR3.

This clonotype was obtained from a woman aged 50 to 65 in good health and CMV-seropositive. The chain employs TRBV19 and TRBJ1-6, with D unresolved. The sequenced sample consisted of PBMCs. CDR3 in DNA: TGTGCCAGTACCGCGGCCCGGAGGAGTTATAATTCCCCCCTCCACTTT. Encoded protein: CASTAARRSYNSPLHF. Filled out from reference TRBV19 and TRBJ1-6, the complete variable domain reads DGGITQSPKYLFRKEGQNVTLSCEQNLNHDAMYWYRQDPGQGLRLIYYSQIVNDFQKGDIAEGYSVSREKKESFPLTVTSAQKNPTAFYLCASTAARRSYNSPLHFGNGTRLTVT.